These T cell receptor beta chains were read from a single sample in a study of T-cell memory formation after mild COVID-19. TCRdb independently ran MiXCR on the 5' RACE reads; one entry per CDR3 protein. Here the sample spans about 290,000 distinct CDR3 sequences, around 15% being singletons. Sequenced sample: PBMCs or a T cell subset sorted from them (not recorded which). The receptors were sampled from a man between 18 and 29 years old who had mild COVID-19 (a few samples of this study predate the infection). Cell type and time point are not known. Each CDR3 is given with its conserved first and last residue. Fields, in order: J gene, V gene, clone size, D gene, CDR3 protein, CDR3 DNA. D genes are given only for firm matches. Size is stated for part of the rows, as once, few or many counts, or as a class when the clone is expanded.

j_call: TRBJ1-5; v_call: TRBV20-1; clone_size: few; d_call: -; cdr3_aa: CSARDAGAGQPQHF; cdr3_nt: TGCAGTGCTAGAGACGCAGGGGCAGGACAGCCCCAGCATTTT
j_call: TRBJ2-3; v_call: TRBV6-5; clone_size: few; d_call: -; cdr3_aa: CASSFRGPRADTQYF; cdr3_nt: TGTGCCAGCAGCTTCAGGGGACCCCGCGCAGATACGCAGTATTTT
j_call: TRBJ2-1; v_call: TRBV5-1; clone_size: many; d_call: -; cdr3_aa: CASSLHTDSGEQFF; cdr3_nt: TGCGCCAGCAGCCTCCACACAGACAGCGGTGAGCAGTTCTTC
j_call: TRBJ2-5; v_call: TRBV10-3; clone_size: few; d_call: TRBD1; cdr3_aa: CATGQGQETQYF; cdr3_nt: TGTGCCACTGGACAGGGACAAGAGACCCAGTACTTC
j_call: TRBJ2-5; v_call: TRBV7-6; clone_size: few; d_call: TRBD2; cdr3_aa: CASSPTSDHEAQYF; cdr3_nt: TGTGCCAGCAGCCCGACTAGCGACCATGAGGCCCAGTACTTC
j_call: TRBJ1-5; v_call: TRBV15; clone_size: many; d_call: -; cdr3_aa: CATSVRSLPQHF; cdr3_nt: TGTGCCACCAGCGTCAGGTCCTTGCCCCAGCATTTT
j_call: TRBJ1-5; v_call: TRBV19; clone_size: -; d_call: TRBD1; cdr3_aa: CASSIADRNNQPQHF; cdr3_nt: TGTGCCAGTAGTATAGCGGACAGGAACAATCAGCCCCAGCATTTT
j_call: TRBJ2-5; v_call: TRBV20-1; clone_size: -; d_call: -; cdr3_aa: CSAALETQYF; cdr3_nt: TGCAGTGCCGCATTGGAGACCCAGTACTTC
j_call: TRBJ1-1; v_call: TRBV18; clone_size: -; d_call: -; cdr3_aa: CASADSLNTEAFF; cdr3_nt: TGTGCCAGCGCCGACAGCCTGAACACTGAAGCTTTCTTT
j_call: TRBJ1-1; v_call: TRBV5-4; clone_size: once; d_call: -; cdr3_aa: CASSPDRRRDTEAFF; cdr3_nt: TGTGCCAGCAGCCCAGACAGGAGACGGGACACTGAAGCTTTCTTT